These 10 T cell receptor beta chains were all obtained from the same sample, sequenced in a study of neurological immune-mediated disorders (dated 2019 in TCRdb). The protocol used for the library was 5' RACE. The listed sequencing device is Illumina HiSeq 2500. TCRdb reprocessed the public reads (quality trimming at Q25 with fastp, clone calling with MiXCR) and kept in-frame beta chains. Rows are unified per CDR3 protein, each entry keeping the most common DNA and genes. The sample yields approximately 31,000 distinct CDR3 sequences; about 4.8% were counted once. Around 23% of the sample lies in the top ten. Source material: PBMCs. These receptors were taken from a man aged 18-30 years in good health.

This clonotype was counted at least ten times. The chain joins TRBV20-1 to TRBJ2-7, with D unresolved. V was cut by 2 bases and J by 2 bases, with 25 bases left in between. Per germline, CDR1 DFQATT and CDR2 SNEGSKA (reference sequence). This CDR3 region has 18 residues. As DNA, the CDR3 is TGCAGTGCTAGACACCCAGACGGAGTGCTATCCTTCCCCTACGAGCAGTACTTC. Its protein product is CSARHPDGVLSFPYEQYF.

This clonotype was counted ten times or more. The CDR3 DNA is TGTGCCAGCAGCTCCCAGGGAGGGGACTATGGCTACACCTTC. As protein: CASSSQGGDYGYTF. The chain links TRBV7-2 to TRBJ1-2; D might be TRBD1 (5 bases). The CDR3 has 14 residues. Trimming took 4 bases from V and 3 from J, leaving 12 bases between them. CDR1 SGHTA and CDR2 FQGNSA come from the germline V gene. The variable domain in full, completed from reference TRBV7-2 and TRBJ1-2, reads GAGVSQSPSNKVTEKGKDVELRCDPISGHTALYWYRQSLGQGLEFLIYFQGNSAPDKSGLPSDRFSAERTGGSVSTLTIQRTQQEDSAVYLCASSSQGGDYGYTFGSGTRLTVV.

In this sample, this clonotype turned up many times. The chain combines TRBV5-6 with TRBJ2-7, with 10 bases fitting TRBD2. This CDR3 comprises 14 residues. Per the germline V gene, CDR1 is SGHDT and CDR2 is YYEEEE. V gave up 7 bases and J gave up 7 bases; unmatched junction bases: 11. Written as DNA, the CDR3 is TGTGCCAGCCTCCGGGGACTAGCGTGGAGGGAGCAGTACTTC. It is translated as CASLRGLAWREQYF.

The gene calls are TRBV5-1 and TRBJ2-1, with D tentatively TRBD2 (6 bases). V lost 5 bases and J 9 bases, leaving 18 bases between the germline ends. The CDR3 is made up of 14 amino acids. CDR1 is SGHRS, CDR2 YFSETQ, per germline. The CDR3 reads CASRLGTRDSEQFF. CDR3 nucleotide sequence: TGCGCCAGCAGGCTGGGGACTCGCGATAGTGAGCAGTTCTTC.

This clonotype came up many times. The chain links TRBV5-1 to TRBJ1-3; D perhaps matches TRBD1 (5 bases). In germline, CDR1 is SGHRS, CDR2 YFSETQ. V shed 4 bases and J shed 0 bases, with 14 bases lying between them. This CDR3 has 16 residues. Here the CDR3 reads CASSPKAGPSGNTIYF. The CDR3 DNA follows: TGCGCCAGCAGCCCTAAGGCGGGACCCTCTGGAAACACCATATATTTT.

This clonotype was seen ten or more times. The chain links TRBV14 to TRBJ1-2, with D possibly being TRBD1 (5 bases). This CDR3 region has 14 residues. V dropped 5 bases and J dropped 4 bases, with 14 bases sitting between them. In germline, CDR1 is SGHDN, CDR2 FVKESK. CDR3 amino acids: CASSGPGIGYGYTF. Written as DNA, the CDR3 is TGTGCCAGCAGCGGACCAGGGATCGGCTATGGCTACACCTTC.

At least ten counts were recorded for this clonotype. Compared with germline, one end of the junction differs, possibly owing to a read error. J is TRBJ1-2 and V is TRBV12-3 or TRBV12-4; 9 bases are shared with TRBD1. The CDR3 contains 14 residues. This chain's CDR3 is CASSLGSGQGSLSF. The CDR3 nucleotides are TGTGCCAGCAGTCTTGGGTCGGGACAGGGATCGTTATCCTTC.

This clonotype was picked up many times. The rearrangement joins TRBV27 to TRBJ1-1, with D maybe TRBD1 (6 bases). The V gene lost 6 bases and the J gene lost 3 bases, with 11 bases spanning the gap. CDR1 and CDR2 (germline): MNHEY, SMNVEV (reference sequence). The CDR3 is made up of 13 amino acids. CDR3 protein: CASRTGADTEAFF. CDR3 nucleotides: TGTGCCAGCAGGACAGGCGCGGACACTGAAGCTTTCTTT.

This clonotype was detected ten times or more. V gene TRBV3-1 combines with J gene TRBJ1-2; a possible D gene is TRBD1 (5 bases). The germline V gene encodes CDR1 LGHDT and CDR2 YNNKEL (reference sequence). The CDR3 loop spans 13 amino acids. Trimming cost V 6 bases and J 5 bases, with 13 bases left between them. Here the CDR3 reads CASSMGQGYGYTF. CDR3 DNA: TGTGCCAGCAGTATGGGTCAGGGTTATGGCTACACCTTC.

Many counts were recorded for this clonotype. The chain joins TRBV20-1 to TRBJ2-7; no reliable D call. The germline V and J ends were trimmed by 0 bases and 1 base, with 13 bases remaining between them. The CDR3 length is 15 residues. Germline V gene data show CDR1 as DFQATT and CDR2 as SNEGSKA (reference sequence). This CDR3 reads CSARDYLTESYEQYF. Written as DNA, the CDR3 is TGCAGTGCTAGAGATTACCTGACCGAATCCTACGAGCAGTACTTC.